A selection of T cell receptor beta chains follows, all from one sample in a study of identical twins. TCRdb re-derived calls from the 5' RACE reads in MiXCR, one entry per CDR3 protein. Of fewer than 650,000 distinct CDR3 sequences in the sample, approximately 10% were seen once. The sample also formed part of further work on yellow fever vaccine responses in identical twins.

Input material: PBMCs. The receptors come from a woman aged 18-29 years in good health. The CDR3 runs from the conserved cysteine through the conserved F or W. D genes are given only for firm matches. A clone size is listed for some rows: how often the clone was seen (once, few, many), or a class if it is expanded.

d_gene: TRBD2
abundance: many
j_gene: TRBJ2-1
v_gene: TRBV20-1
CDR3nt: TGCAGTGCTAGACGGGGCGGGAGGTTGGATGAGCAGTTCTTC
CDR3aa: CSARRGGRLDEQFF

d_gene: .
abundance: .
j_gene: TRBJ2-2
v_gene: TRBV5-1
CDR3nt: TGCGCCAGCAGCTTGGGTGGGGCTTTGGCCGGGGAGCTGTTTTTT
CDR3aa: CASSLGGALAGELFF

d_gene: TRBD1
abundance: few
j_gene: TRBJ2-2
v_gene: TRBV10-3
CDR3nt: TGTGCCATCAGCCCGGGACAGGGTAACACCGGGGAGCTGTTTTTT
CDR3aa: CAISPGQGNTGELFF

d_gene: .
abundance: few
j_gene: TRBJ2-7
v_gene: TRBV6-1
CDR3nt: TGTGCCAGCAGTGCCTTACTGAGACGGTTTGGGTACGAGCAGTACTTC
CDR3aa: CASSALLRRFGYEQYF

d_gene: .
abundance: few
j_gene: TRBJ1-1
v_gene: TRBV6-2/TRBV6-3
CDR3nt: TGTGCCAGCAGTTACTCGATCGTCTTTGAAGCTTTCTTT
CDR3aa: CASSYSIVFEAFF

d_gene: .
abundance: few
j_gene: TRBJ2-3
v_gene: TRBV6-2/TRBV6-3
CDR3nt: TGTGCCAGCAGTTCCGTACGGGAGTTCATCACAGATACGCAGTATTTT
CDR3aa: CASSSVREFITDTQYF

d_gene: TRBD1
abundance: few
j_gene: TRBJ2-7
v_gene: TRBV12-3/TRBV12-4
CDR3nt: TGTGCCAGCAGAGGACAGGGGGCAGGCCAGCAGTACTTC
CDR3aa: CASRGQGAGQQYF

d_gene: .
abundance: .
j_gene: TRBJ2-7
v_gene: TRBV20-1
CDR3nt: TGCAGTGCTACAGAGGGGTGGACAGATGCCTACGAGCAGTACTTC
CDR3aa: CSATEGWTDAYEQYF

d_gene: .
abundance: many
j_gene: TRBJ2-2
v_gene: TRBV6-4
CDR3nt: TGTGCCAGCGCCTCACAGGGAGGCACCGGGGAGCTGTTTTTT
CDR3aa: CASASQGGTGELFF

d_gene: .
abundance: .
j_gene: TRBJ2-1
v_gene: TRBV7-3
CDR3nt: TGTGCCAGCAGCTTAATCTTTGACAGTAATGAGCAGTTCTTC
CDR3aa: CASSLIFDSNEQFF

d_gene: TRBD2
abundance: .
j_gene: TRBJ2-1
v_gene: TRBV20-1
CDR3nt: TGCAGTGCTTCCCAACTAGCGGGAGATATCGATGAGCAGTTCTTC
CDR3aa: CSASQLAGDIDEQFF

d_gene: TRBD1
abundance: .
j_gene: TRBJ2-1
v_gene: TRBV9
CDR3nt: TGTGCCAGCAGCGGTGGACCGGGACAGGGATACAATGAGCAGTTCTTC
CDR3aa: CASSGGPGQGYNEQFF

d_gene: .
abundance: few
j_gene: TRBJ2-7
v_gene: TRBV4-3
CDR3nt: TGCGCCAGCAGCCAAGACTTAGCGGAAAGCTCCTACGAGCAGTACTTC
CDR3aa: CASSQDLAESSYEQYF

d_gene: .
abundance: few
j_gene: TRBJ1-6
v_gene: TRBV2
CDR3nt: TGTGCCAGCAGTGAGCTAGGACGGATAAATTCACCCCTCCACTTT
CDR3aa: CASSELGRINSPLHF

d_gene: .
abundance: few
j_gene: TRBJ2-2
v_gene: TRBV20-1
CDR3nt: TGCAGTGCTAGAGAGCGGTTGGCTCACACCGGGGAGCTGTTTTTT
CDR3aa: CSARERLAHTGELFF

d_gene: TRBD2
abundance: few
j_gene: TRBJ2-1
v_gene: TRBV20-1
CDR3nt: TGCAGTGCTAGAGATATAGCGGGGACTACCTATGAGCAGTTCTTC
CDR3aa: CSARDIAGTTYEQFF

d_gene: .
abundance: many
j_gene: TRBJ2-1
v_gene: TRBV28
CDR3nt: TGTGCCAGCAGTTTCCGGGTTAACAATGAGCAGTTCTTC
CDR3aa: CASSFRVNNEQFF

d_gene: TRBD2
abundance: many
j_gene: TRBJ2-1
v_gene: TRBV20-1
CDR3nt: TGCAGTGCTGCAGTTGACGGCGGGGGGCCCCACAATGAGCAGTTCTTC
CDR3aa: CSAAVDGGGPHNEQFF

d_gene: TRBD2
abundance: few
j_gene: TRBJ2-3
v_gene: TRBV7-9
CDR3nt: TGTGCCAGCAGCTTAACATTAGCGGGACCAGATACGCAGTATTTT
CDR3aa: CASSLTLAGPDTQYF

d_gene: .
abundance: few
j_gene: TRBJ2-7
v_gene: TRBV20-1
CDR3nt: TGCAGTGTTATTACAACCACTAGTTCCGAGCAGTACTTC
CDR3aa: CSVITTTSSEQYF

d_gene: TRBD1
abundance: few
j_gene: TRBJ2-3
v_gene: TRBV11-2
CDR3nt: TGTGCCAGCAGCGCAAATGGTGGTACGGGGACAGGTATTCCAGATACGCAGTATTTT
CDR3aa: CASSANGGTGTGIPDTQYF

d_gene: .
abundance: many
j_gene: TRBJ2-7
v_gene: TRBV12-3/TRBV12-4
CDR3nt: TGTGCCAGCAGTTTTGCAGCTGGGAGCTCCTACGAGCAGTACTTC
CDR3aa: CASSFAAGSSYEQYF